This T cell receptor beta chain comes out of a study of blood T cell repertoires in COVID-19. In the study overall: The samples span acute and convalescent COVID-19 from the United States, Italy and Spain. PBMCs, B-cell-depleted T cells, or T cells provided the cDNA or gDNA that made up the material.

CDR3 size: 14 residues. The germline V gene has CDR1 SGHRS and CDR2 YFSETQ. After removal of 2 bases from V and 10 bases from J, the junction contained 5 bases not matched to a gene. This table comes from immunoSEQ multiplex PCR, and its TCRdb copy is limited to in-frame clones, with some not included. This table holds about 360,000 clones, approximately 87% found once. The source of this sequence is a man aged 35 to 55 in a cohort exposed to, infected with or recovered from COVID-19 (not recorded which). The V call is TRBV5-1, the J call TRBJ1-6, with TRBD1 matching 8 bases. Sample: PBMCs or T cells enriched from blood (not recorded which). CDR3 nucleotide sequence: TGCGCCAGCAGCTTTCAAACAGGGGGATCACCCCTCCACTTT. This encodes CASSFQTGGSPLHF.